Shown below are 25 T cell receptor beta chains from a single sample sequenced in a study of T cell responses to AZD1222 COVID-19 vaccine. Produced via immunoSEQ multiplex PCR; TCRdb's table is partial and in-frame only. In the table there are 75,000 to 90,000 clones, 90% to 95% of which are singletons. The input for sequencing was peripheral blood, taken on day 0 of AZD1222 vaccination. The receptors were gathered from an adult in good health.

This chain uses TRBV12-3 or TRBV12-4 with TRBJ1-6, with D hard to call. V was pared by 7 bases and J by 0 bases, with 4 bases between. This CDR3 comprises 13 residues. This chain's CDR3 is CASTRSYNSPLHF. In nucleotides, the CDR3 is TGTGCCAGCACCCGCTCCTATAATTCACCCCTCCACTTT.

The V and J genes are TRBV7-9 and TRBJ1-3; maybe TRBD1 (5 bases). CDR1 and CDR2 (germline): SEHNR, FQNEAQ (reference sequence). The ends were cut back, 2 bases at V and 4 bases at J, with 18 bases in the middle. CDR3 length equals 17 residues. The CDR3 coding sequence is TGTGCCAGCAGCTTACCTCGGGCGAAAAGGGGAGGAAACACCATATATTTT. It translates to CASSLPRAKRGGNTIYF.

The chain joins TRBV5-8 to TRBJ2-2, with TRBD1 matching over 10 bases. This CDR3 is 15 amino acids long. V lost 1 base and J lost 5; bases outside the gene matches: 2. Germline CDR1 and CDR2: SGHTS and YDEGEE. The CDR3 DNA reads as TGTGCCAGCAGCTTGAGGACAGGGGGGACCGGGGAGCTGTTTTTT. Translation: CASSLRTGGTGELFF.

The rearrangement joins TRBV28 to TRBJ1-3; 9 bases align to TRBD1. Germline V lookup: CDR1 MDHEN, CDR2 SYDVKM. After removal of 4 bases from V and 3 bases from J, the junction contained 4 bases not matched to a gene. This CDR3 is 15 amino acids long. The CDR3: CASSSPDRGGNTIYF. The CDR3 region has the DNA TGTGCCAGCAGTTCCCCGGACAGGGGTGGAAACACCATATATTTT.

The J gene is TRBJ2-7, the V gene TRBV28; 12 bases map to TRBD2. J lost 7 bases, V lost 6 bases, and 10 bases had no gene match. The CDR3 is 15 residues long. Germline V gives CDR1 MDHEN, CDR2 SYDVKM. CDR3 residues: CASRPTSGGFIEQYF. The DNA for the CDR3 is TGTGCCAGCAGGCCTACTAGCGGGGGGTTTATAGAGCAGTACTTC. Combining the CDR3 with reference TRBV28 and TRBJ2-7 gives the whole variable domain DVKVTQSSRYLVKRTGEKVFLECVQDMDHENMFWYRQDPGLGLRLIYFSYDVKMKEKGDIPEGYSVSREKKERFSLILESASTNQTSMYLCASRPTSGGFIEQYFGPGTRLTVT.

There are a few counts of this clone. V usage is TRBV6-2 or TRBV6-3 and J usage is TRBJ1-5; 7 bases line up with TRBD1. CDR3 length: 15 residues. In germline, CDR1 is MNHEY, CDR2 SVGEGT. Trimming at V came to 5 bases and at J to 7 bases, leaving 11 bases not matched to a gene. This CDR3 reads CASSTLTGRSQPQHF. The DNA of the CDR3 is TGTGCCAGCAGTACCCTGACAGGGCGCTCCCAGCCCCAGCATTTT.

The CDR3 DNA reads TGTGCCAGCAGCCGCGGGACTAGCGGGGGGGGCTACGGTGAGACCCAGTACTTC. This sequence encodes CASSRGTSGGGYGETQYF. The J gene is TRBJ2-5, the V gene TRBV7-2; 16 bases fit TRBD2. CDR3 length: 18 amino acids. Germline V gives CDR1 SGHTA, CDR2 FQGNSA. V dropped 5 bases and J dropped 5; count of bases not matched to a gene: 11.

The chain uses TRBV10-3 and TRBJ1-1; D gene uncertain. The germline gives CDR1 ENHRY, CDR2 SYGVKD. The CDR3 covers 13 residues. With 7 bases removed from V and 1 base from J, the gap between germline ends came to 10 bases. CDR3 in DNA: TGTGCCATCACCCGAACCCCGAACACTGAAGCTTTCTTT. It encodes CAITRTPNTEAFF.

CDR3 coding DNA: TGCGCCAGCAATCTGGACAGGGTCGGGGCAGATACGCAGTATTTT. Its protein product is CASNLDRVGADTQYF. The chain carries TRBV5-1 and TRBJ2-3; 8 bases are shared with TRBD1. Germline assignment: CDR1 SGHRS and CDR2 YFSETQ. The CDR3 length is 15 residues. The J segment lost 4 bases and the V segment lost 6 bases, leaving 10 bases of the junction unmatched.

This clone has only one observation. This chain links TRBV6-4 with TRBJ2-3; no definite D call. The V gene lost 3 bases and the J gene lost 3 bases, with 7 bases spanning the gap. Germline-derived CDR1 and CDR2 are MRHNA and SNTAGT. The length of the CDR3 is 13 residues. The CDR3 here is CASSDKETDTQYF. As DNA, the CDR3 is TGTGCCAGCAGTGATAAGGAAACAGATACGCAGTATTTT.

The J gene is TRBJ1-5, the V gene TRBV6-6, with D maybe TRBD1 (5 bases). Germline V gives CDR1 MNHNY, CDR2 SVGAGI (reference sequence). The CDR3 runs to 14 residues. Trimming left V 4 bases short and J 9 bases short, with 16 bases between. CDR3 bases: TGTGCCAGCAGTTTTCCAGGGAGTCCGGGGCCCCAGCATTTT. Its protein is CASSFPGSPGPQHF.

To note about this clone: Without the conserved terminal phenylalanine or tryptophan, this CDR3 likely stems from a read error. Because the CDR3's place on the DNA is in doubt, the DNA is left out and the CDR3 is given as listed by TCRdb. The chain carries TRBV6-2 or TRBV6-3 and TRBJ2-7; the table calls TRBD2, which could not be checked here. Including both end residues, the CDR3 is 14 amino acids long. Germline CDR1 MNHEY, CDR2 SVGEGT. The chain's CDR3 is CASSQDWIAGAPHL.

The J gene is TRBJ1-5, the V gene TRBV21-1; TRBD1 is taken as the D call from the table, unchecked against the DNA. TRBV21-1 is labeled a pseudogene. This CDR3 region has 15 residues. The CDR3 reads CASSGRTGGNQPQHF. CDR3 DNA: TGTGCCAGCAGCGGCCGGACAGGGGGCAATCAGCCCCAGCATTTT.

The chain recombines TRBV5-4 with TRBJ2-3, with 8 bases identical to TRBD1. Trimming cost V 6 bases and J 0 bases; bases outside gene matches: 3. The CDR3 sequence is 14 residues long. Germline V gives CDR1 SGHNT, CDR2 YYREEE (reference sequence). CDR3: CASTRTGSTDTQYF. In DNA form, the CDR3 reads TGTGCCAGCACCCGGACAGGGAGCACAGATACGCAGTATTTT.

This clone was seen a single time. The V and J genes are TRBV30 and TRBJ1-5, with TRBD1 matching 10 bases. This CDR3 has 16 amino acids. J lost 2 bases, V lost 3 bases, and 7 bases had no gene match. The V gene's germline CDR1 is GTSNPN and CDR2 SVGIG (reference sequence). In DNA form, the CDR3 reads TGTGCCTGGAGGATAGCTGGGACAGGGGGCAATCAGCCCCAGCATTTT. This codes for CAWRIAGTGGNQPQHF.

The V and J genes are TRBV2 and TRBJ2-5; tentative D call: TRBD1 (5 bases). The germline V gene has CDR1 SNHLY and CDR2 FYNNEI. This CDR3 has 13 amino acids. Trimming left V 7 bases short and J 0 bases short, with 9 bases between. Written as DNA, the CDR3 is TGTGCCAGCACGGCAGGGTACCAAGAGACCCAGTACTTC. As protein: CASTAGYQETQYF. Combining the CDR3 with reference TRBV2 and TRBJ2-5 gives the whole variable domain EPEVTQTPSHQVTQMGQEVILRCVPISNHLYFYWYRQILGQKVEFLVSFYNNEISEKSEIFDDQFSVERPDGSNFTLKIRSTKLEDSAMYFCASTAGYQETQYFGPGTRLLVL.

The J gene is TRBJ1-2, the V gene TRBV30; TRBD1 is a possible D gene (6 bases). Per germline, CDR1 GTSNPN and CDR2 SVGIG (reference sequence). V lost 5 bases and J 0 bases, leaving 13 bases between the germline ends. CDR3 length: 14 residues. For the CDR3, the DNA is TGTGCCTGGGCTGGACAGAGAGCTAACTATGGCTACACCTTC. Protein: CAWAGQRANYGYTF.

This chain joins TRBV5-1 and TRBJ2-6; D gene unclear. This CDR3 region has 16 residues. In germline, CDR1 is SGHRS, CDR2 YFSETQ. Trimming cost V 0 bases and J 2 bases, with 9 bases left between them. The CDR3 spells CASSLAPQAGANVLTF. The CDR3 bases are TGCGCCAGCAGCTTGGCCCCCCAGGCTGGGGCCAACGTCCTGACTTTC.

V usage is TRBV27 and J usage is TRBJ1-1, with a weak D call TRBD1 (6 bases). Trimming removed 6 bases from V and 5 bases from J, with 22 bases in between. Germline CDR1 MNHEY, CDR2 SMNVEV (reference sequence). This CDR3 is 16 amino acids long. The CDR3 loop is CASRSDQGLLDTEAFF. In nucleotides, the CDR3 is TGTGCCAGCAGGTCCGATCAGGGGTTATTGGATACTGAAGCTTTCTTT.

The chain combines TRBV30 with TRBJ1-1, with D hard to call. Germline CDR1 reads GTSNPN; CDR2 reads SVGIG (reference sequence). V gave up 2 bases and J gave up 1 base, with 8 bases separating them. This CDR3 is built from 13 residues. The CDR3 protein is CAWSPLGNTEAFF. The CDR3 bases are TGTGCCTGGAGTCCTCTCGGGAACACTGAAGCTTTCTTT.

The chain uses TRBV5-1 and TRBJ2-6, with 7 bases matching TRBD1. Germline V gene lookup returns CDR1 SGHRS and CDR2 YFSETQ. The CDR3 loop spans 16 amino acids. J lost 0 bases, V lost 1 base, and 1 base had no gene match. The CDR3 nucleotides are TGCGCCAGCAGCTTGCAGGGGGACTCTGGGGCCAACGTCCTGACTTTC. Translation gives CASSLQGDSGANVLTF.

The chain links TRBV2 to TRBJ2-2; 12 bases line up with TRBD2. This CDR3 contains 16 residues. V was pared by 4 bases and J by 0 bases, with 0 bases of the junction left unmatched. Germline V gene lookup returns CDR1 SNHLY and CDR2 FYNNEI. CDR3 region: CASSGTSGANTGELFF. The CDR3 DNA reads TGTGCCAGCAGTGGGACTAGCGGGGCGAACACCGGGGAGCTGTTTTTT.

The rearrangement links TRBV12-3 or TRBV12-4 to TRBJ2-4; D is uncertain. CDR3 length equals 11 residues. V was shortened by 2 bases and J by 7 bases, with 3 bases between the two germline ends. The CDR3 bases are TGTGCCAGCAGTTTATCGAACATTCAGTACTTC. Amino acid sequence: CASSLSNIQYF.

The chain uses TRBV19 and TRBJ1-1; 9 bases fit TRBD1. V shed 5 bases, J shed 5 bases, and the junction held 12 bases outside the gene matches. Germline V lookup: CDR1 LNHDA, CDR2 SQIVND (reference sequence). This CDR3 is built from 16 residues. The CDR3, as DNA: TGTGCCAGTAGTTTTCGACCTGGACAGGGGAGAACTGAAGCTTTCTTT. This encodes CASSFRPGQGRTEAFF.

There are a few counts of this clone. The gene calls are TRBV3-1 (or the pseudogene TRBV3-2) and TRBJ1-5, with D perhaps TRBD1 (6 bases). This CDR3 comprises 13 residues. Germline-derived CDR1 and CDR2 are LGHDT and YNNKEL (reference sequence). The V and J ends lost 0 bases and 7 bases respectively, with 7 bases between them. In DNA, the CDR3 is TGTGCCAGCAGCCAAGACAGGGGACAGCCCCAGCATTTT. Translated: CASSQDRGQPQHF.